The clone carrying this T cell receptor (beta chain) was seen just once. Germline loops: CDR1 SGHRS, CDR2 YFSETQ. CDR3 length equals 15 residues. J lost 2 bases, V lost 9 bases, and 7 bases had no gene match. These data belong to a study of blood T cell repertoires in COVID-19. The overall study: Whether acute or convalescent, the COVID-19 samples came from the United States, Italy and Spain.

Method: immunoSEQ multiplex PCR; TCRdb's copy keeps in-frame clones and lacks some. The sample shows approximately 330,000 clones, around nine tenths of them seen only once. The clonotype originates from a woman aged 50 to 65 with active or convalescent COVID-19. This rearrangement joins TRBV5-1 to TRBJ2-2, with 10 bases matching TRBD2. Sequences were obtained from peripheral blood. In DNA form, the CDR3 reads TGCGCCATCCGCAGCGGGGGGGCAAACACCGGGGAGCTGTTTTTT. Translated: CAIRSGGANTGELFF. The full variable domain, its missing parts supplied by reference TRBV5-1 and TRBJ2-2, is KAGVTQTPRYLIKTRGQQVTLSCSPISGHRSVSWYQQTPGQGLQFLFEYFSETQRNKGNFPGRFSGRQFSNSRSEMNVSTLELGDSALYLCAIRSGGANTGELFFGEGSRLTVL.